This TCR beta chain emerged from a study of T cells in Graves' hyperthyroidism and ophthalmopathy. This clonotype has at least ten counts. The CDR3 consists of 14 residues. Per germline, CDR1 LGHNA and CDR2 YNFKEQ. The V end was cut by 0 bases, the J end by 1 base, with 7 bases between. There were TCR beta CDR3 regions amplified from RNA transcripts. Carried out on the TCR CDR3, a first-round RT-PCR used the HTBI primer set. One entry per CDR3 protein results from TCRdb running MiXCR on the multiplex PCR reads. Of approximately 530,000 distinct CDR3 sequences listed, 15% to 20% are singletons. The sequence derives from a man aged 40-50 years with Graves' ophthalmopathy. The sequenced sample was blood. J is TRBJ2-7 and V is TRBV4-2; no reliable D call. The CDR3 sequence is CASSQEAYSYEQYF. The CDR3 bases are TGTGCCAGCAGCCAAGAGGCCTATTCCTACGAGCAGTACTTC.